Below, 11 T cell receptor beta chains from the same sample are listed, as sequenced in a study of blood T cells in healthy people across ages (dated by TCRdb to between 2015 and 2016). Library creation used 5' RACE. The instrument was an Illumina HiSeq 2500. The second PCR ran for about 7 to 11 cycles and used a J-beta primer mix along with a sample-barcoded 5' primer. The public reads were run again by TCRdb, first through fastp at Q25 and then through MiXCR, and only productive beta chains were kept. Rows with one shared CDR3 protein collapse into an entry with the most common genes and DNA. This sample holds a few hundred thousand distinct CDR3 sequences; roughly a quarter were observed only once. Together, the top ten hold about a fifth of the sample. The sample consisted of blood. Receptor source: a woman in her 70s in good health.

The V and J genes are TRBV2 and TRBJ2-3, with a possible D match to TRBD2 (5 bases). Germline CDR1 SNHLY, CDR2 FYNNEI. Trimming cost V 6 bases and J 4 bases, with 14 bases left between them. This CDR3 has 14 amino acids. The CDR3 protein is CASSPAVRADTQYF. The CDR3, as DNA: TGTGCCAGCAGCCCAGCGGTAAGGGCAGATACGCAGTATTTT.

The CDR3 loop is CASSSRVGGPSTDTQYF. The CDR3 region has the DNA TGTGCCAGCAGTTCCCGTGTTGGGGGGCCTAGCACAGATACGCAGTATTTT. V usage is TRBV12-3 or TRBV12-4 and J usage is TRBJ2-3; the D call may be TRBD1 or TRBD2 (6 bases each). The ends were cut back, 4 bases at V and 0 bases at J, with 17 bases in the middle. CDR3 length: 17 amino acids.

The V call is TRBV6-1, the J call TRBJ2-4; D not certain. Germline CDR1 and CDR2: MNHNS and SASEGT. Trimming left V 0 bases short and J 0 bases short, with 15 bases between. This CDR3 is 18 amino acids long. The DNA of the CDR3 is TGTGCCAGCAGTGAAGCTACCTCAAGTCTACTAGCCAAAAACATTCAGTACTTC. Residues: CASSEATSSLLAKNIQYF.

The CDR3 nucleotides read TGCAGTGCTAGGACCGGGACAATTAACTATGGCTACACCTTC. Its translation: CSARTGTINYGYTF. The chain recombines TRBV20-1 with TRBJ1-2; D perhaps matches TRBD1 (6 bases). Germline V gene data show CDR1 as DFQATT and CDR2 as SNEGSKA (reference sequence). This CDR3 comprises 14 residues. Between the trimmed V and J ends, which lost 3 bases and 1 base, there was a span of 12 bases.

The chain uses TRBV11-3 and TRBJ2-5; D is undetermined. Germline CDR1 reads SGHNT; CDR2 reads YENEEA. The CDR3 sequence is 15 residues long. V lost 6 bases and J 1 base, leaving 15 bases between the germline ends. In nucleotides, the CDR3 is TGTGCCAGCAGACTAAGCCAGCATCCCCAAGAGACCCAGTACTTC. Its protein product is CASRLSQHPQETQYF.

The chain joins TRBV20-1 to TRBJ1-4; the D gene is possibly TRBD1 (6 bases). The germline CDR1 and CDR2 sequences are DFQATT and SNEGSKA (reference sequence). Trimming removed 6 bases from V and 1 base from J, with 12 bases in between. The CDR3 extends over 14 amino acids. CDR3 DNA sequence: TGCAGTGCCCCTCGAGGGGGAACTAATGAAAAACTGTTTTTT. Protein product: CSAPRGGTNEKLFF.

The table lists this clonotype with a few counts. The chain uses TRBV12-3 or TRBV12-4 and TRBJ1-4, with D unresolved. This CDR3 contains 13 residues. Trimming removed 5 bases from V and 7 bases from J, with 11 bases in between. The CDR3 nucleotides read TGTGCCAGCAGTCCCCCGGACCGTGAAAAACTGTTTTTT. Its translation is CASSPPDREKLFF.

V usage is TRBV7-2 and J usage is TRBJ1-2, with D hard to call. V dropped 1 base and J dropped 6 bases, with 18 bases sitting between them. Looked up from germline, CDR1 is SGHTA and CDR2 is FQGNSA. The CDR3 has 16 residues. The CDR3 nucleotides read TGTGCCAGCAGCTTAGGAGGGCGGCACCCCACGAATGGCTACACCTTC. Encoded protein: CASSLGGRHPTNGYTF.

V is TRBV7-2 and J is TRBJ2-5; TRBD1 agrees at 8 bases. There are 13 residues in the CDR3. Looked up from germline, CDR1 is SGHTA and CDR2 is FQGNSA. V lost 4 bases and J lost 11; bases outside the gene matches: 9. The CDR3 coding sequence is TGTGCCAGCAGCTCACCAAACCGGGACAGGCAGTACTTC. Its translation is CASSSPNRDRQYF. Variable domain in full (rest from reference TRBV7-2 and TRBJ2-5): GAGVSQSPSNKVTEKGKDVELRCDPISGHTALYWYRQSLGQGLEFLIYFQGNSAPDKSGLPSDRFSAERTGGSVSTLTIQRTQQEDSAVYLCASSSPNRDRQYFGPGTRLLVL.

The chain employs TRBV9 and TRBJ2-1; 10 bases line up with TRBD1. The CDR3 runs 15 residues. V was pared by 3 bases and J by 7 bases, with 7 bases of the junction left unmatched. Germline V lookup: CDR1 SGDLS, CDR2 YYNGEE. CDR3 sequence reads: CASSGAGQGSNEQFF. CDR3 nucleotide sequence: TGTGCCAGCAGCGGAGCGGGACAGGGGTCGAATGAGCAGTTCTTC.

The chain links TRBV15 to TRBJ1-2, with TRBD1 as a possible D gene (5 bases). The CDR3 extends over 14 amino acids. From germline, CDR1 is LNHNV and CDR2 YYDKDF (reference sequence). Between the trimmed V and J ends, which lost 0 bases and 4 bases, there was a span of 9 bases. CDR3 residues: CATSRDMGGYGYTF. CDR3 DNA sequence: TGTGCCACCAGCAGAGATATGGGGGGCTATGGCTACACCTTC.